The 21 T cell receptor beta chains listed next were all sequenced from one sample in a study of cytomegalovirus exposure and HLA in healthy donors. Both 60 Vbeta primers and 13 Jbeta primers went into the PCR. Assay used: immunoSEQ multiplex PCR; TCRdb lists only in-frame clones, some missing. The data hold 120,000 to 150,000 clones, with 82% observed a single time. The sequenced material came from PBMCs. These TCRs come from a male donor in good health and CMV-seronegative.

CDR3 nucleotide sequence: TGTGCCAGCAGTTACTCGACGGCGGCGCAGTTCTTC. Encoded protein: CASSYSTAAQFF. The chain combines TRBV6-6 with TRBJ2-1; no clear D gene. The germline gives CDR1 MNHNY, CDR2 SVGAGI (reference sequence). CDR3 length equals 12 residues. V gave up 0 bases and J gave up 12 bases, with 9 bases separating them.

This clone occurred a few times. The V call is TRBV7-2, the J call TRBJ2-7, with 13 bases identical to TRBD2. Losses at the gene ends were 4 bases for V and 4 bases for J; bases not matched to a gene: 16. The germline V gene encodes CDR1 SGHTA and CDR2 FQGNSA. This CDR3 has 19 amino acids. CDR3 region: CASSSPQTSGRAGRYEQYF. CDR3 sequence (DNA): TGTGCCAGCAGCTCCCCCCAAACTAGCGGGAGGGCCGGGAGGTACGAGCAGTACTTC. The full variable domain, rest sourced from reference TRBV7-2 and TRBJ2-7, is GAGVSQSPSNKVTEKGKDVELRCDPISGHTALYWYRQSLGQGLEFLIYFQGNSAPDKSGLPSDRFSAERTGGSVSTLTIQRTQQEDSAVYLCASSSPQTSGRAGRYEQYFGPGTRLTVT.

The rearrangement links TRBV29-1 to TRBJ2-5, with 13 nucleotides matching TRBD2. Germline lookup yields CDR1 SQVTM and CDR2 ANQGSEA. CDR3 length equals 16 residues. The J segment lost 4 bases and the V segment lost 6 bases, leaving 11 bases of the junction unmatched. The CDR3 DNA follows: TGCAGCGTGCTGACTAGCGGGAGGTCCCCAGGAGAGACCCAGTACTTC. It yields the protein CSVLTSGRSPGETQYF.

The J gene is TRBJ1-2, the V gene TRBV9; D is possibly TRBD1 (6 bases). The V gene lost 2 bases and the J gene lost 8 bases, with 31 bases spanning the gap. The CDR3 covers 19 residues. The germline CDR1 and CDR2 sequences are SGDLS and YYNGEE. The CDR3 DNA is TGTGCCAGCAGCGTTTACCTAGGACAGCGACCAGTCTACTTCGGGGGCTACACCTTC. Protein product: CASSVYLGQRPVYFGGYTF.

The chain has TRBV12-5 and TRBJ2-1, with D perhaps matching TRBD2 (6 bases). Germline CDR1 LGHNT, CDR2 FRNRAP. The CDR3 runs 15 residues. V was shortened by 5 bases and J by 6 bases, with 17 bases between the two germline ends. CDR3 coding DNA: TGTGCTAGTGGTGTAAATAGCGGAACTATCAATGAGCAGTTCTTC. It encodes CASGVNSGTINEQFF.

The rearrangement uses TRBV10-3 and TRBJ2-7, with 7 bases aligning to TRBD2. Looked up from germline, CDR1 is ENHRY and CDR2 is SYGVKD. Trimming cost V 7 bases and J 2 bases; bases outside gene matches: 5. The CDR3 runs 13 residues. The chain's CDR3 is CAITEREPYEQYF. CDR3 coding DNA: TGTGCCATCACGGAGCGGGAACCCTACGAGCAGTACTTC.

The CDR3 sequence is CASSLGTPNEQFF. CDR3 coding DNA: TGTGCCAGCAGCCTCGGGACTCCCAATGAGCAGTTCTTC. The gene calls are TRBV7-3 and TRBJ2-1, with a weak D call TRBD2 (6 bases). CDR3 length: 13 amino acids. CDR1 SGHTA and CDR2 FQGTGA come from the germline V gene. The V gene lost 5 bases and the J gene lost 6 bases, with 11 bases spanning the gap.

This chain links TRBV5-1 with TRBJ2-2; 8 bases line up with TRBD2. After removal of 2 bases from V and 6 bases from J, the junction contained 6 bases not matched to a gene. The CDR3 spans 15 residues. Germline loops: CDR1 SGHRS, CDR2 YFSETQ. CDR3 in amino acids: CASSLSPGGAGELFF. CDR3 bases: TGCGCCAGCAGCTTATCCCCGGGAGGGGCCGGGGAGCTGTTTTTT.

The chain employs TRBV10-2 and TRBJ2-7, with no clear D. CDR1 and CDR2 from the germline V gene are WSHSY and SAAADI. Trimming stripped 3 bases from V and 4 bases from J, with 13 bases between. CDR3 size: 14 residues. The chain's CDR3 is CASSDGGFSYEQYF. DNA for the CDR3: TGCGCCAGCAGTGATGGCGGCTTTTCTTACGAGCAGTACTTC.

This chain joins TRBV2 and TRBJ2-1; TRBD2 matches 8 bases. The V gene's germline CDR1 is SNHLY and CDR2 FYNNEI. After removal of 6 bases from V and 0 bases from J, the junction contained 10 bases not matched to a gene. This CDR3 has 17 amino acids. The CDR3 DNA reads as TGTGCCAGCAGGACGGGAGGGGGTCCCTACTCCTACAATGAGCAGTTCTTC. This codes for CASRTGGGPYSYNEQFF.

The CDR3 bases are TGTGCCAGCAGCCGGGACAGTTGGTATGGCTACACCTTC. The encoded protein is CASSRDSWYGYTF. The V and J genes are TRBV7-9 and TRBJ1-2; 7 bases are shared with TRBD1. The CDR3 contains 13 residues. Per germline, CDR1 SEHNR and CDR2 FQNEAQ (reference sequence). Unmatched junction bases numbered 5, after V lost 5 bases and J lost 5 bases.

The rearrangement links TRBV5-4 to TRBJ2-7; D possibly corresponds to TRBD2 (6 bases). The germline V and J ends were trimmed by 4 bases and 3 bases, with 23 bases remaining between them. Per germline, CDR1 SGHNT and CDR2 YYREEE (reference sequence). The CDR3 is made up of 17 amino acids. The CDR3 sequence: CASSPEPLGRLYYEQYF. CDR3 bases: TGTGCCAGCAGCCCAGAACCCTTAGGGAGGCTCTACTACGAGCAGTACTTC.

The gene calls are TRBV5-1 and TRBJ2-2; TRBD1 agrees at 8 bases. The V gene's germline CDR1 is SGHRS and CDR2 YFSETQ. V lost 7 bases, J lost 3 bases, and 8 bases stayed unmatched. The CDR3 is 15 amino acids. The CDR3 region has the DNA TGCGCCAGCGGCCAGGGGGCTCTTTACACCGGGGAGCTGTTTTTT. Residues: CASGQGALYTGELFF. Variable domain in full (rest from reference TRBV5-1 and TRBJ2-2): KAGVTQTPRYLIKTRGQQVTLSCSPISGHRSVSWYQQTPGQGLQFLFEYFSETQRNKGNFPGRFSGRQFSNSRSEMNVSTLELGDSALYLCASGQGALYTGELFFGEGSRLTVL.

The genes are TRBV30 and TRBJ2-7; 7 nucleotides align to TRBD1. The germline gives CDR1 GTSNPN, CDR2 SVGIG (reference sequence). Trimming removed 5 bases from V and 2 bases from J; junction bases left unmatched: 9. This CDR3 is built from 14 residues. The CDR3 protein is CAWRNRGLTYEQYF. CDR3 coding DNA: TGTGCCTGGCGTAACAGGGGTTTAACCTACGAGCAGTACTTC. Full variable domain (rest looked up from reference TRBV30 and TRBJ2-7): SQTIHQWPATLVQPVGSPLSLECTVEGTSNPNLYWYRQAAGRGLQLLFYSVGIGQISSEVPQNLSASRPQDRQFILSSKKLLLSDSGFYLCAWRNRGLTYEQYFGPGTRLTVT.

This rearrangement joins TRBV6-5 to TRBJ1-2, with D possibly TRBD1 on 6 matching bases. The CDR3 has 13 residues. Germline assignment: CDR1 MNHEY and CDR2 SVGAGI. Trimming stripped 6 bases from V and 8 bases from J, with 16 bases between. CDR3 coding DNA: TGTGCCAGCAGCCCGGACAGCCGTGGGGGCTACACCTTC. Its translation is CASSPDSRGGYTF.

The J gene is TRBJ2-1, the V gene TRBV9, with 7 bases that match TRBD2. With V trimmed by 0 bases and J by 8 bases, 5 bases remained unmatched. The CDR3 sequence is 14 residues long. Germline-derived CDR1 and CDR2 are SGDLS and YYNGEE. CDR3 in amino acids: CASSVGGGIHEQFF. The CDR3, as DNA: TGTGCCAGCAGCGTAGGGGGGGGAATACATGAGCAGTTCTTC.

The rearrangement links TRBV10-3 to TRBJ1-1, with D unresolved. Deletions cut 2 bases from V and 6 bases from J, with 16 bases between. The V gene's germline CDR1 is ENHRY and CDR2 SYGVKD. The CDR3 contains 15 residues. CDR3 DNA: TGTGCCATCAGTGAGAATATAGGGAGGGTGTCTGAAGCTTTCTTT. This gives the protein CAISENIGRVSEAFF.

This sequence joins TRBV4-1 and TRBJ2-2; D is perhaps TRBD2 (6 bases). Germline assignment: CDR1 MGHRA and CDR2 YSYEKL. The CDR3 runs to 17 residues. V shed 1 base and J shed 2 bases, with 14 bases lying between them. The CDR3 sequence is CASSQAGTLLNTGELFF. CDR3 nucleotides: TGCGCCAGCAGCCAAGCAGGGACTCTCCTTAACACCGGGGAGCTGTTTTTT.

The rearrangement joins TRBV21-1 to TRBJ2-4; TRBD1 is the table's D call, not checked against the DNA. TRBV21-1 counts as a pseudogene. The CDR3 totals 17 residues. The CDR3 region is CASSKQLQGIAKNIQYF. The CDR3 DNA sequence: TGTGCCAGCAGCAAACAATTGCAGGGGATAGCCAAAAACATTCAGTACTTC.

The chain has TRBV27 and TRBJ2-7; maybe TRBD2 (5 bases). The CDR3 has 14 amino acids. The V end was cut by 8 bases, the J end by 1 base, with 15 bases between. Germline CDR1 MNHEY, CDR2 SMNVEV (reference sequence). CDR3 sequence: CASSPGRGSYEQYF. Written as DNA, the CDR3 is TGTGCCAGCTCCCCCGGACGGGGATCCTACGAGCAGTACTTC.

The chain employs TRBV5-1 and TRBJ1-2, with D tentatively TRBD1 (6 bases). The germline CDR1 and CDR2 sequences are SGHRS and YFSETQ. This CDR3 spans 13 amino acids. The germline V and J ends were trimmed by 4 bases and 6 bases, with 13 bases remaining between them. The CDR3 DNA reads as TGCGCCAGCAGCCCCGTGGACAGTAATGGCTACACCTTC. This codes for CASSPVDSNGYTF.